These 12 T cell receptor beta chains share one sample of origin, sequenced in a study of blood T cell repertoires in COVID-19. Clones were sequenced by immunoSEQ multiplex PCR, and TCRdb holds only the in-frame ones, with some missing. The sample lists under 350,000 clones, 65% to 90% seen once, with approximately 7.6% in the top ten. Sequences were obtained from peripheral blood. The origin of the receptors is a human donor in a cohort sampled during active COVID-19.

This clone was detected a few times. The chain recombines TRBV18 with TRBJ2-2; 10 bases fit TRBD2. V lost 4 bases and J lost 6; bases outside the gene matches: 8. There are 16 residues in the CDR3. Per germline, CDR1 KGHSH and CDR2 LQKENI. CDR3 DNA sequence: TGTGCCAGCTCACGAAACGGACTAGCGGTAGCCGGGGAGCTGTTTTTT. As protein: CASSRNGLAVAGELFF.

The CDR3 DNA reads TGTGCCAGCAGTGACTTTGGACAGGGTGTGACTGAAGCTTTCTTT. Its protein product is CASSDFGQGVTEAFF. V gene TRBV25-1 combines with J gene TRBJ1-1, with 8 nucleotides matching TRBD1. Germline lookup yields CDR1 MGHDK and CDR2 SYGVNS. V shed 3 bases and J 5 bases; nucleotides not matched to a gene: 8. This CDR3 has 15 residues. The whole variable domain, remainder taken from reference TRBV25-1 and TRBJ1-1, is EADIYQTPRYLVIGTGKKITLECSQTMGHDKMYWYQQDPGMELHLIHYSYGVNSTEKGDLSSESTVSRIRTEHFPLTLESARPSHTSQYLCASSDFGQGVTEAFFGQGTRLTVV.

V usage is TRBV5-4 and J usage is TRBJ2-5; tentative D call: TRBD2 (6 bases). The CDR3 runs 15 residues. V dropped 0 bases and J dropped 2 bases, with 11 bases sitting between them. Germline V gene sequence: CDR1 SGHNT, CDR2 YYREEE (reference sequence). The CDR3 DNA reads TGTGCCAGCAGCTTGGGCGGAGGGCTGCAAGAGACCCAGTACTTC. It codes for CASSLGGGLQETQYF.

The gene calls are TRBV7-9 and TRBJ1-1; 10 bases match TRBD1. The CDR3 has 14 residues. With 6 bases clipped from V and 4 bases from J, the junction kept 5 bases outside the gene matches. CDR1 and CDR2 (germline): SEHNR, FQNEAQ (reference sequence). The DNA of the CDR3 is TGTGCCAGCAGTCGGACAGGGGGAAGCACTGAAGCTTTCTTT. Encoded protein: CASSRTGGSTEAFF.

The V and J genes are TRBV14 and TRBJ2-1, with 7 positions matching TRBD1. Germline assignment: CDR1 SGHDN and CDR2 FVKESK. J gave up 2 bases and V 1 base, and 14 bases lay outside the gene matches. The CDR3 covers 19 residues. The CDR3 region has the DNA TGTGCCAGCAGCCAAGTAGTTGGGACAGCCTTAGGAGCCTACAATGAGCAGTTCTTC. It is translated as CASSQVVGTALGAYNEQFF.

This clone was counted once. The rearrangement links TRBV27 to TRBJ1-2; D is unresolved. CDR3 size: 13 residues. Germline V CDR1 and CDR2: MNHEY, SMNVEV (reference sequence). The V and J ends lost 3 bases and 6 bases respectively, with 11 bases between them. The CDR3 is CASSFRGDDGYTF. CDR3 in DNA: TGTGCCAGCAGTTTCCGGGGAGATGATGGCTACACCTTC.

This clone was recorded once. CDR3 in DNA: TGTGCCAGCAGCTCGCCGGGACAGGGCCTCTACGAGCAGTACTTC. Encoded protein: CASSSPGQGLYEQYF. The V call is TRBV11-1, the J call TRBJ2-7, with 9 nucleotides matching TRBD1. Per the germline V gene, CDR1 is SGHAT and CDR2 is FQDESV (reference sequence). The CDR3 is 15 residues long. Germline trimming cut 4 bases from V and 3 bases from J; bases unmatched to any gene: 7.

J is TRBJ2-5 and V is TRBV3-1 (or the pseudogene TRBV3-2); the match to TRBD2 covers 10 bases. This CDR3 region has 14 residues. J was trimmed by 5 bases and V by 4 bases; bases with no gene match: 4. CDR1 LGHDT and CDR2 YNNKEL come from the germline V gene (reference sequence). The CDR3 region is CASSLAGGSETQYF. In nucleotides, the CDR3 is TGTGCCAGCAGCCTAGCGGGGGGTAGTGAGACCCAGTACTTC.

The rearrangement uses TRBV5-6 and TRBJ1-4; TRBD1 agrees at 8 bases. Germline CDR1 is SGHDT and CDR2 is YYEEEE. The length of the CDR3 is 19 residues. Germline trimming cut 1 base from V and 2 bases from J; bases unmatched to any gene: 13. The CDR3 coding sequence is TGTGCCAGCAGCTTGAGCAGGGGGCGGAGGGGGCTCACTAATGAAAAACTGTTTTTT. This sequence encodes CASSLSRGRRGLTNEKLFF.

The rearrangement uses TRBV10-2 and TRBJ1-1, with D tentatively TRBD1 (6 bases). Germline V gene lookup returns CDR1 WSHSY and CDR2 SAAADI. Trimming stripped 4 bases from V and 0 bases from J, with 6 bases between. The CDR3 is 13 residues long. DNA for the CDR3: TGCGCCAGCAGTGCAGGGGTGAACACTGAAGCTTTCTTT. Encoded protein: CASSAGVNTEAFF.

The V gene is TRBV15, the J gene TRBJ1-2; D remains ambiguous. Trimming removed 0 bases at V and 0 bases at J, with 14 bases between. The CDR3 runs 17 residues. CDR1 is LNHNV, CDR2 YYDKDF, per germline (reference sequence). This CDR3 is CATSRDLWPIPNYGYTF. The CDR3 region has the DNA TGTGCCACCAGCAGAGATCTGTGGCCCATACCTAACTATGGCTACACCTTC.

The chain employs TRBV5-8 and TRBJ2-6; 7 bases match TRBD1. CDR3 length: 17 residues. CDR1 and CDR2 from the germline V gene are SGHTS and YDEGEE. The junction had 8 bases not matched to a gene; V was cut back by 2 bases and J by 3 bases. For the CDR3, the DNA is TGTGCCAGCAGCTTAAGAGGGGGCGGAAGTGGGGCCAACGTCCTGACTTTC. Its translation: CASSLRGGGSGANVLTF.